This TCR beta chain was identified in a study of blood T cell repertoires in COVID-19. Using immunoSEQ multiplex PCR, the repertoire was profiled, and TCRdb retains in-frame clones only, with some absent. The top ten clones hold 0.85% to 1.2% of a sample with 300,000 to 450,000 clones, 81% of them seen once. Germline V gene data show CDR1 as MNHEY and CDR2 as SVGAGI. The CDR3 has 16 residues. J lost 0 bases, V lost 4 bases, and 5 bases had no gene match. The material sequenced was peripheral blood. This rearrangement joins TRBV6-5 to TRBJ1-3; 8 bases line up with TRBD1. This receptor was identified in a human donor with acute or convalescent COVID-19. The donor label of this sample is uncertain. CDR3 DNA sequence: TGTGCCAGCAGTTGGGACAGGCAAGCCTCTGGAAACACCATATATTTT. It translates to CASSWDRQASGNTIYF.